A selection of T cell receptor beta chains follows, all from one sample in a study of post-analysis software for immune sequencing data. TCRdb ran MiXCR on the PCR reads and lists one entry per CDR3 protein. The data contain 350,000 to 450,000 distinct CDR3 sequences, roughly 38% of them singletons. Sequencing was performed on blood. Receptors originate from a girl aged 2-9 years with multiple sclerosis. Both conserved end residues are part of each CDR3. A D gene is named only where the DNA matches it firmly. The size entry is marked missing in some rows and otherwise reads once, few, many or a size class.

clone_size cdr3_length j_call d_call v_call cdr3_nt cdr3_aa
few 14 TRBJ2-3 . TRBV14 TGTGCCAGCAGCCGGCGGACCGGCACAGATACGCAGTATTTT CASSRRTGTDTQYF
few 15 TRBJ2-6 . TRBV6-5 TGTGCCAGCAGTTACTACCGATCTGGGGCCAACGTCCTGACTTTC CASSYYRSGANVLTF
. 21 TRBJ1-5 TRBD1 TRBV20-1 TGCAGTGCTAGAGAGGGGACAGGCAACATGAAGGGGGTTTATAGCAATCAGCCCCAGCATTTT CSAREGTGNMKGVYSNQPQHF
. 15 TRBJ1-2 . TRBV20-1 TGCAGTGCTAGAGATTACGGGGAGGTTAACTATGGCTACACCTTC CSARDYGEVNYGYTF
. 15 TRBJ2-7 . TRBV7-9 TGTGCCAGCAGTTTGGCGGGGCGAATGAATTACGAGCAGTACTTC CASSLAGRMNYEQYF
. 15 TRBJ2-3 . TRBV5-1 TGCGCCAGCAGCCTCTCTGACGGAGGCACAGATACGCAGTATTTT CASSLSDGGTDTQYF
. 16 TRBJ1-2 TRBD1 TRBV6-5 TGTGCCAGCAGTTATCGGACAGGGGGCGCGAACTATGGCTACACCTTC CASSYRTGGANYGYTF
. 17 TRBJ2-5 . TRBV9 TGTGCCAGCAGCGTAGAGACGGGAGATTTAGCTTTTGAGACCCAGTACTTC CASSVETGDLAFETQYF
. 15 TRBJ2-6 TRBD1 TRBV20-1 TGCAGTGCTAGGGCCCTAGGACAGGGGTTTTACGTCCTGACTTTC CSARALGQGFYVLTF
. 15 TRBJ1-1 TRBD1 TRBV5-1 TGCGCCAGCAGCTTTTGGGACAGCATGAACACTGAAGCTTTCTTT CASSFWDSMNTEAFF
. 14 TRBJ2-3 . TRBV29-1 TGCAGCGTTATTCCCCGGGAGAGTCGAGATACGCAGTATTTT CSVIPRESRDTQYF
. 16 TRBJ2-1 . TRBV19 TGTGCCAGTAGCAATATGGGGGCTAGCCTATACAATGAGCAGTTCTTC CASSNMGASLYNEQFF
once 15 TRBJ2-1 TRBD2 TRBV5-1 TGCGCCAGCAGCGGGGGGACTAGCAGGTACAATGAGCAGTTCTTC CASSGGTSRYNEQFF
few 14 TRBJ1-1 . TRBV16 TGTGCCAGCAGCCATAGGGGCCCGAACACTGAAGCTTTCTTT CASSHRGPNTEAFF
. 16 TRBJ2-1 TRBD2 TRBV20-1 TGCAGTGCTCCCAGAGCCGCTAGCGGGGGGGCCAATGAGCAGTTCTTC CSAPRAASGGANEQFF
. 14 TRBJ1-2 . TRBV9 TGTGCCAGCAGCGGAGGGGAGGTCCTGGTGGGCTACACCTTC CASSGGEVLVGYTF
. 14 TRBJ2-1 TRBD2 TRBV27 TGTGCCAGCAGTTTATTCGGACTAGCGGGGGGGCAGTTCTTC CASSLFGLAGGQFF
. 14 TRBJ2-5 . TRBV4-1 TGCGCCAGCAGCCGATACGGAGGCCAAGAGACCCAGTACTTC CASSRYGGQETQYF
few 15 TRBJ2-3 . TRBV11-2 TGTGCCAGCAGCTTAGGGAGCCTTAGCACAGATACGCAGTATTTT CASSLGSLSTDTQYF
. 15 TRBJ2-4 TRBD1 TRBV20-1 TGCAGTGCTAGAAAACAGGGGAGACCTTTAAACATTCAGTACTTC CSARKQGRPLNIQYF
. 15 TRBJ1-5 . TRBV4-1 TGCACCAGCAGCCAAGGGCCTCAGAGCAATCAGCCCCAGCATTTT CTSSQGPQSNQPQHF
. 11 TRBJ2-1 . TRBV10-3 TGTGCCATCAGTGAGTCAAGAGAGCAGTTCTTC CAISESREQFF
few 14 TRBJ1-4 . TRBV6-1 TGTGCCACCGGCCCCGGACAGAAAGATGAAAAACTGTTTTTT CATGPGQKDEKLFF
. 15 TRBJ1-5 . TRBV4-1 TGCGCCAGCAGCCAAGAGCAGACAATCCGTCAGCCCCAGCATTTT CASSQEQTIRQPQHF
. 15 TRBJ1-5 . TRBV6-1 TGTGCCAGCAGTGACGCGTGGGACAGCAATCAGCCCCAGCATTTT CASSDAWDSNQPQHF
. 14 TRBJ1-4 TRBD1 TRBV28 TGTGCCAGCAGTATCGACAGGGTAGAAGAAAAACTGTTTTTT CASSIDRVEEKLFF
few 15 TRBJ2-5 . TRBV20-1 TGCAGTGCTAGAGGGGCCTACTACGGGTACAATGAGCAGTACTTC CSARGAYYGYNEQYF
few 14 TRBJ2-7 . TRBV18 TGTGCCAGCTCACCAAATCTGGACGGCTACGAGCAGTACTTC CASSPNLDGYEQYF
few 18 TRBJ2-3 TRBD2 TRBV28 TGTGCCAGCAGTTTACTAGCGGGAGGCCAAACTAGCACAGATACGCAGTATTTT CASSLLAGGQTSTDTQYF
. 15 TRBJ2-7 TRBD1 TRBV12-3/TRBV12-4 TGTGCCAGCAGTTTATTCGACGGCGACAAGGACAGGACGTACTTC CASSLFDGDKDRTYF
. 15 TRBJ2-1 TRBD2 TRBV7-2 TGTGCCAGCAGCTTAGCGGGGACTAGTAGCAATGAGCAGTTCTTC CASSLAGTSSNEQFF
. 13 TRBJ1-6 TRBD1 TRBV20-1 TGCAGTGCTAGAGAACAGGGGGATTCACCCCTCCACTTT CSAREQGDSPLHF
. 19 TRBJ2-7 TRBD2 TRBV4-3 TGCGCCAGCAGCCAAGATCGGGAGGCAGGTGCTTACCTCTCCTACGAGCAGTACTTC CASSQDREAGAYLSYEQYF
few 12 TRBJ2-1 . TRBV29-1 TGCAGCGTTGAATTGCTAGGCGATGAGCAGTTCTTC CSVELLGDEQFF
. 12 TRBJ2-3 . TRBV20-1 TGCAGTGCTAGCAGGCCCACAGATACGCAGTATTTT CSASRPTDTQYF
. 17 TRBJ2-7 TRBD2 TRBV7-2 TGTGCCAGCAGCCCCATGGTGGCGGGAGTGGTTTCCTACGAGCAGTACTTC CASSPMVAGVVSYEQYF
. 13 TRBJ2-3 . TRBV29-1 TGCAGCGTTGTTTCCAGCCCCACAGATACGCAGTATTTT CSVVSSPTDTQYF